The rows below give T cell receptor beta chains drawn from one sample of a study of OX40 agonist ivuxolimab in advanced cancers. Sequencing used immunoSEQ multiplex PCR; TCRdb keeps in-frame clones, though not all of them. The table lists 60,000 or so clones, approximately 84% of them singletons. The specimen was CD4+ or CD8+ T cells sorted from blood, collected in a trial of the OX40 agonist ivuxolimab. The receptors originated from an adult with an advanced solid tumor such as melanoma, head and neck, liver or kidney cancer. CDR3s include the opening cysteine and the closing phenylalanine or tryptophan. A D gene is named only where the DNA matches it firmly. Clone size is given for some rows only: seen once, a few or many times, or a class if the clone is expanded.

j_call	d_call	clone_size	v_call	cdr3_aa	cdr3_nt
TRBJ2-1	-	-	TRBV27	CASSPGTYNEQFF	TGTGCCAGCAGTCCGGGGACCTACAATGAGCAGTTCTTC
TRBJ2-2	TRBD2	-	TRBV7-3	CASSLRAGGTTGELFF	TGTGCCAGCAGCTTAAGGGCGGGAGGTACGACCGGGGAGCTGTTTTTT
TRBJ2-1	-	few	TRBV2	CASSEAFGRGSDEQFF	TGTGCCAGCAGTGAAGCGTTTGGACGGGGGTCCGATGAGCAGTTCTTC
TRBJ1-5	-	-	TRBV7-2	CASSTGYSNQPQHF	TGTGCCAGCAGCACAGGGTATAGCAATCAGCCCCAGCATTTT
TRBJ2-3	-	-	TRBV27	CASSSQPGRLIPDTQYF	TGTGCCAGCAGTTCCCAACCCGGGCGTTTGATCCCAGATACGCAGTATTTT
TRBJ1-2	-	-	TRBV7-8	CASSLDGHGFYGYTF	TGTGCCAGCAGCTTAGACGGACATGGATTCTATGGCTACACCTTC
TRBJ2-6	-	-	TRBV19	CASERRAGANVLTF	TGTGCCAGTGAGAGGCGGGCTGGGGCCAACGTCCTGACTTTC
TRBJ2-1	-	-	TRBV28	CASSQGGDEQFF	TGTGCCAGCAGCCAGGGGGGGGATGAGCAGTTCTTC
TRBJ2-3	TRBD2	-	TRBV28	CASSVAGYTDTQYF	TGTGCCAGCAGTGTAGCGGGTTACACAGATACGCAGTATTTT
TRBJ1-1	-	-	TRBV27	CASSLKGVRAAFF	TGTGCCAGCAGCCTCAAAGGTGTGAGGGCGGCTTTCTTT
TRBJ2-1	-	-	TRBV18	CASSLRAPSSYNEQFF	TGTGCCAGCTCACTGAGGGCCCCGAGCTCCTACAATGAGCAGTTCTTC
TRBJ2-7	-	-	TRBV7-2	CASSTPGQLAQYF	TGTGCCAGCAGCACTCCGGGCCAACTGGCGCAGTACTTC
TRBJ2-7	TRBD2	-	TRBV11-2	CASSFAGVGPEQYF	TGTGCCAGCAGCTTCGCGGGAGTGGGTCCCGAGCAGTACTTC
TRBJ2-3	-	-	TRBV25-1	CASSKFGRTDTQYF	TGTGCCAGCAGTAAGTTTGGACGGACTGATACGCAGTATTTT
TRBJ2-7	-	-	TRBV11-2	CASSLEAIQGYREQYF	TGTGCCAGCAGCTTAGAGGCAATCCAGGGGTATCGGGAGCAGTACTTC
TRBJ2-3	-	-	TRBV2	CATRLVSDTQYF	TGTGCCACACGACTAGTATCAGATACGCAGTATTTT
TRBJ2-6	-	few	TRBV2	CASKQGFLSGANVLTF	TGTGCCAGTAAACAGGGCTTCTTATCTGGGGCCAACGTCCTGACTTTC
TRBJ2-7	-	-	TRBV9	CASSVVGGYEQYF	TGTGCCAGCAGCGTAGTAGGGGGCTACGAGCAGTACTTC
TRBJ2-2	-	-	TRBV21-1	CASSKHRGNTGELFF	TGTGCCAGCAGCAAGCACAGGGGCAACACCGGGGAGCTGTTTTTT
TRBJ1-6	TRBD1	-	TRBV9	CASSVVQGESPLHF	TGTGCCAGCAGCGTAGTTCAGGGGGAGTCACCCCTCCACTTT